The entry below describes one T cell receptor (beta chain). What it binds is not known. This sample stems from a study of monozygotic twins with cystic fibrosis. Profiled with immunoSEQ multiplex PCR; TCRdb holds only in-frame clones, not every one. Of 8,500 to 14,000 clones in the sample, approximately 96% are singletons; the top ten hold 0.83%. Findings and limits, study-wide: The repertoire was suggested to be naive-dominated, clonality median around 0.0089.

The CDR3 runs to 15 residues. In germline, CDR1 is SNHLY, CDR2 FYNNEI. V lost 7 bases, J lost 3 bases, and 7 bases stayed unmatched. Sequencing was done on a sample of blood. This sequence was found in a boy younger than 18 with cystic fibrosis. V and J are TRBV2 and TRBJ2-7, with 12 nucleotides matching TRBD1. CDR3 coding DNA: TGTGCCAGCAACGGACGGGACAGGGGGCTCTACGAGCAGTACTTC. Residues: CASNGRDRGLYEQYF. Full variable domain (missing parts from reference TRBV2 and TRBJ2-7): EPEVTQTPSHQVTQMGQEVILRCVPISNHLYFYWYRQILGQKVEFLVSFYNNEISEKSEIFDDQFSVERPDGSNFTLKIRSTKLEDSAMYFCASNGRDRGLYEQYFGPGTRLTVT.